This is a list of T cell receptor beta chains from one sample in a study of control samples from healthy donors and cancer patients. Here immunoSEQ multiplex PCR was the method, and the copy in TCRdb shows in-frame clones only, minus some. This table holds roughly 200,000 clones, roughly 93% found once. Sequencing used blood. Receptors were obtained from a young man in good health. Each CDR3 is given with its conserved first and last residue. The D gene is left open where the match is weak. Size values are once, few and many counts, or a class for expanded clones, and some rows have none.

>TRBJ1-1|TRBV6-2/TRBV6-3|NA|NA
CASSNRVINTEAFF
TGTGCCAGCAGCAACAGGGTTATAAACACTGAAGCTTTCTTT
>TRBJ2-7|TRBV6-1|NA|NA
CASSEDFYEQYF
TGTGCCAGCAGTGAAGACTTCTACGAGCAGTACTTC
>TRBJ1-2|TRBV24-1|NA|NA
CATSDLSGYTF
TGTGCCACCAGTGATTTGTCTGGCTACACCTTC
>TRBJ2-7|TRBV5-6|few|NA
CASSSGLPFYEQYF
TGTGCCAGCAGCTCGGGACTTCCGTTCTACGAGCAGTACTTC
>TRBJ1-1|TRBV5-8|NA|NA
CASSLDGGEDTEAFF
TGTGCCAGCAGCTTGGATGGGGGGGAAGACACTGAAGCTTTCTTT
>TRBJ2-3|TRBV2|NA|TRBD2
CASSDGGGDTQYF
TGTGCCAGCAGTGATGGGGGAGGGGATACGCAGTATTTT
>TRBJ2-7|TRBV4-1|NA|TRBD1
CASSQVSQGVSDEQYF
TGCGCCAGCAGCCAAGTTTCACAGGGGGTTTCTGACGAGCAGTACTTC
>TRBJ2-7|TRBV5-1|NA|NA
CASIIFRGASYEQYF
TGCGCCAGCATCATTTTCCGGGGGGCATCCTACGAGCAGTACTTC
>TRBJ2-1|TRBV4-2|NA|NA
CASSRTLTSSYNEQFF
TGTGCCAGCAGCCGGACTCTCACGAGCTCCTACAATGAGCAGTTCTTC
>TRBJ2-1|TRBV11-2|NA|TRBD1
CASSLLHTRGPNEQFF
TGTGCCAGCAGCTTACTGCATACCAGGGGGCCGAATGAGCAGTTCTTC
>TRBJ1-1|TRBV28|once|NA
CASSLSGGTEAFF
TGTGCCAGCAGTTTGAGCGGAGGCACTGAAGCTTTCTTT
>TRBJ2-7|TRBV3-1/TRBV3-2|once|NA
CASSQVIGYEQYF
TGTGCCAGCAGCCAAGTAATCGGGTACGAGCAGTACTTC
>TRBJ1-2|TRBV3-1/TRBV3-2|NA|NA
CASSLGPAYGYTF
TGTGCCAGCAGCCTGGGTCCCGCATATGGCTACACCTTC
>TRBJ1-5|TRBV6-2/TRBV6-3|NA|NA
CASSPGTFNQPQHF
TGTGCCAGCAGCCCCGGGACATTCAATCAGCCCCAGCATTTT
>TRBJ1-2|TRBV5-1|NA|TRBD1
CASSPLMTRDSDGYTF
TGCGCCAGCAGCCCACTGATGACCCGGGACAGCGATGGCTACACCTTC
>TRBJ2-3|TRBV27|NA|TRBD2
CASSIAGGRMDTQYF
TGTGCCAGCAGCATAGCGGGGGGTAGGATGGATACGCAGTATTTT
>TRBJ2-3|TRBV9|NA|TRBD2
CASSPGTSGGTTDTQYF
TGTGCCAGCAGCCCTGGGACTAGCGGGGGGACGACAGATACGCAGTATTTT
>TRBJ1-1|TRBV2|NA|NA
CASSMGMNTEAFF
TGTGCCAGCAGTATGGGGATGAACACTGAAGCTTTCTTT
>TRBJ2-7|TRBV7-2|NA|NA
CASSLGASDYYEQYF
TGTGCCAGCAGCTTAGGGGCTAGCGACTACTACGAGCAGTACTTC
>TRBJ2-2|TRBV6-1|NA|NA
CASSESVRGNTGELFF
TGTGCCAGCAGTGAATCTGTGAGGGGGAACACCGGGGAGCTGTTTTTT
>TRBJ2-1|TRBV15|NA|NA
CATSRDLRGEQFF
TGTGCCACCAGCAGAGATCTTAGGGGTGAGCAGTTCTTC
>TRBJ2-1|TRBV7-9|NA|TRBD1
CASSLVGGGRAGLNEQFF
TGTGCCAGCAGCTTAGTAGGGGGCGGCAGGGCGGGTTTGAATGAGCAGTTCTTC
>TRBJ2-6|TRBV10-3|NA|TRBD1
CAISEPGQGAGANVLTF
TGTGCCATCAGTGAGCCGGGACAGGGGGCCGGGGCCAACGTCCTGACTTTC
>TRBJ2-1|TRBV11-3|NA|NA
CASSLGGDWNEQFF
TGTGCCAGCAGCTTGGGTGGTGACTGGAATGAGCAGTTCTTC
>TRBJ2-7|TRBV28|NA|NA
CASSGLGGPSYEQYF
TGTGCCAGCAGTGGCCTCGGGGGGCCCTCCTACGAGCAGTACTTC
>TRBJ2-3|TRBV9|NA|NA
CASSQLVADTQYF
TGTGCCAGCAGCCAATTAGTTGCAGATACGCAGTATTTT
>TRBJ1-1|TRBV4-1|NA|NA
CASSQDRDSLGAFF
TGCGCCAGCAGCCAAGATAGAGACAGCCTTGGAGCTTTCTTT
>TRBJ2-1|TRBV6-5|NA|NA
CASRYSYNEQFF
TGTGCCAGCAGGTACAGTTACAATGAGCAGTTCTTC
>TRBJ1-1|TRBV7-3|NA|TRBD1
CASSPDRTNTEAFF
TGTGCCAGCAGCCCGGACAGGACTAACACTGAAGCTTTCTTT
>TRBJ1-5|TRBV3-1/TRBV3-2|NA|NA
CASSQDPPRGNQPQHF
TGTGCCAGCAGCCAAGATCCTCCGAGGGGCAATCAGCCCCAGCATTTT
>TRBJ1-4|TRBV24-1|NA|NA
CATSDIHRESTNEKLFF
TGTGCCACCAGTGATATACACAGGGAATCAACTAATGAAAAACTGTTTTTT
>TRBJ1-5|TRBV29-1|NA|NA
CSDGSQPQHF
TGCAGCGACGGAAGCCAGCCCCAGCATTTT
>TRBJ1-2|TRBV10-3|NA|NA
CAIASTGDYGYTF
TGTGCCATCGCGAGTACAGGAGACTATGGCTACACCTTC
>TRBJ1-2|TRBV28|NA|NA
CASSSRQVAPWDGYTF
TGTGCCAGCAGTTCGCGACAGGTCGCCCCTTGGGATGGCTACACCTTC
>TRBJ2-7|TRBV7-2|NA|TRBD2
CASSSYPGLAGSYEQYF
TGTGCCAGCAGCTCTTACCCGGGACTAGCGGGGTCCTACGAGCAGTACTTC
>TRBJ1-1|TRBV10-3|NA|NA
CAIGGGMNTEAFF
TGTGCCATCGGCGGAGGGATGAACACTGAAGCTTTCTTT
>TRBJ2-5|TRBV24-1|NA|NA
CATSPQGLGETQYF
TGTGCCACCAGCCCTCAGGGCTTAGGAGAGACCCAGTACTTC
>TRBJ1-6|TRBV5-1|NA|TRBD1
CASSFLGQDLNSPLHF
TGCGCCAGCAGCTTCCTCGGACAGGACCTAAATTCACCCCTCCACTTT
>TRBJ1-2|TRBV14|NA|NA
CASSPGKGRNYGYTF
TGTGCCAGCAGCCCCGGGAAGGGTCGGAACTATGGCTACACCTTC
>TRBJ2-3|TRBV5-1|NA|TRBD2
CASSLGGAGGHTDTQYF
TGCGCCAGCAGCTTGGGGGGGGCGGGGGGCCACACAGATACGCAGTATTTT
>TRBJ1-2|TRBV20-1|NA|NA
CSARRGYGYTF
TGCAGTGCTAGACGGGGGTATGGCTACACCTTC
>TRBJ2-7|TRBV19|NA|TRBD2
CASSETSGGTYEQYF
TGTGCCAGTAGTGAGACTAGCGGGGGGACCTACGAGCAGTACTTC
>TRBJ1-5|TRBV6-1|NA|NA
CASSEGGPNQPQHF
TGTGCCAGCAGTGAAGGGGGACCCAATCAGCCCCAGCATTTT
>TRBJ1-1|TRBV6-5|once|TRBD1
CASSTRTGRAFF
TGTGCCAGCAGTACCCGGACAGGGCGGGCTTTCTTT
>TRBJ2-5|TRBV18|NA|NA
CASSPNSETQYF
TGTGCCAGCTCACCAAATTCGGAGACCCAGTACTTC
>TRBJ1-5|TRBV9|NA|NA
CASSAEVGQPQHF
TGTGCCAGCAGCGCTGAGGTTGGCCAGCCCCAGCATTTT
>TRBJ1-1|TRBV24-1|NA|NA
CATSAANTEAFF
TGTGCCACCAGTGCAGCAAACACTGAAGCTTTCTTT
>TRBJ2-5|TRBV18|NA|TRBD2
CASLPGLAGGRQETQYF
TGTGCCAGCCTACCGGGACTAGCGGGGGGGCGACAAGAGACCCAGTACTTC
>TRBJ2-1|TRBV6-1|NA|NA
CASSEFLRTFSYNEQFF
TGTGCCAGCAGTGAATTCTTACGGACTTTCTCCTACAATGAGCAGTTCTTC
>TRBJ1-5|TRBV19|NA|TRBD1
CAPRTGSDQPQHF
TGTGCCCCGAGGACAGGAAGCGATCAGCCCCAGCATTTT